This entry describes one T cell receptor (beta chain). These data come from a study of technical replicates of blood from a handful of donors. Generated by immunoSEQ multiplex PCR, the TCRdb table keeps only in-frame clones and is missing some. The sample holds about 89,000 clones; around 94% are singletons and the top ten take around 0.25%. Germline CDR1 is SGHRS and CDR2 is YFSETQ. V gave up 4 bases and J gave up 5 bases; unmatched junction bases: 14. CDR3 length: 17 amino acids. The sequencing sample was made of T cells isolated from PBMCs. The chain links TRBV5-1 to TRBJ2-1; 8 bases match TRBD2. The clonotype comes from a human donor in good health. The CDR3 sequence is CASSPALAGGSDNEQFF. The CDR3 region has the DNA TGCGCCAGCAGCCCGGCACTCGCGGGAGGATCGGACAATGAGCAGTTCTTC.